These 10 T cell receptor beta chains were all obtained from the same sample, sequenced in a study of blood T cell repertoires in COVID-19. This table comes from immunoSEQ multiplex PCR, and its TCRdb copy is limited to in-frame clones, with some not included. The table lists fewer than 400,000 clones, around 87% of them singletons, with around 3% in the top ten. The sample consisted of peripheral blood. Receptors were obtained from a human donor in a cohort sampled during active COVID-19.

Worth noting for this clone: The identical CDR3 is also encoded by other nucleotide sequences in the sample. This CDR3 reads CASSRTSGGYEQYF. DNA of the CDR3: TGTGCCAGCAGTCGGACTAGCGGGGGATACGAGCAGTACTTC. The V and J genes are TRBV7-9 and TRBJ2-7; 13 positions match TRBD2. The CDR3 is made up of 14 amino acids. V lost 6 bases to trimming and J lost 4 bases; unmatched junction nucleotides: 3. The V gene's germline CDR1 is SEHNR and CDR2 FQNEAQ (reference sequence).

This clone has only a few counts. V gene TRBV4-1 combines with J gene TRBJ1-5; D not certain. The V end was cut by 4 bases, the J end by 1 base, with 14 bases between. CDR1 and CDR2 from the germline V gene are MGHRA and YSYEKL. CDR3 length equals 16 residues. CDR3 amino acids: CASSPRMVVSNQPQHF. The CDR3 DNA follows: TGCGCCAGCAGCCCTCGCATGGTAGTGAGCAATCAGCCCCAGCATTTT.

CDR3 protein: CASSEADIGYTF. Here the CDR3 DNA reads TGTGCCAGCAGTGAAGCTGACATTGGCTACACCTTC. V gene TRBV6-1 combines with J gene TRBJ1-2; D uncertain. The germline V gene has CDR1 MNHNS and CDR2 SASEGT. V lost 0 bases to trimming and J lost 7 bases, with 6 bases between them. The CDR3 loop spans 12 amino acids.

J is TRBJ1-2 and V is TRBV29-1; TRBD1 agrees at 7 bases. With 6 bases clipped from V and 4 bases from J, the junction kept 2 bases outside the gene matches. Germline loops: CDR1 SQVTM, CDR2 ANQGSEA. The length of the CDR3 is 11 residues. The CDR3 loop is CSVGTVYGYTF. The DNA of the CDR3 is TGCAGCGTCGGGACAGTCTATGGCTACACCTTC.

CDR3 in amino acids: CAILQGGNTEAFF. CDR3 nucleotide sequence: TGTGCCATACTACAGGGGGGGAACACTGAAGCTTTCTTT. The V call is TRBV10-3, the J call TRBJ1-1, with 8 bases that match TRBD1. Trimming cost V 9 bases and J 1 base; bases outside gene matches: 4. Germline V gives CDR1 ENHRY, CDR2 SYGVKD. The length of the CDR3 is 13 residues.

The V and J genes are TRBV28 and TRBJ1-2; TRBD1 matches 8 bases. This CDR3 contains 15 residues. The junction had 10 bases not matched to a gene; V was cut back by 6 bases and J by 4 bases. Germline-derived CDR1 and CDR2 are MDHEN and SYDVKM. The CDR3 DNA follows: TGTGCCAGCAGGACCCCGGGACAGGACGGCTATGGCTACACCTTC. Its protein product is CASRTPGQDGYGYTF.

This clone was counted a few times. The chain combines TRBV6-5 with TRBJ2-1; tentative D call: TRBD2 (5 bases). Germline values: CDR1 MNHEY, CDR2 SVGAGI. With 7 bases removed from V and 6 bases from J, the gap between germline ends came to 16 bases. This CDR3 region has 14 residues. The CDR3 sequence is CASTTGWATNEQFF. The CDR3 region has the DNA TGTGCCAGCACTACGGGGTGGGCCACCAATGAGCAGTTCTTC.

The V and J genes are TRBV28 and TRBJ1-2; tentatively, D is TRBD1 (6 bases). Deletions cut 6 bases from V and 2 bases from J, with 22 bases between. Germline loops: CDR1 MDHEN, CDR2 SYDVKM. The CDR3 loop spans 17 amino acids. The CDR3 bases are TGTGCCAGCAGATCCCCCTTGGGGCAGGGGCAGAACTATGGCTACACCTTC. This gives the protein CASRSPLGQGQNYGYTF.

The chain carries TRBV7-9 and TRBJ1-5, with 10 bases identical to TRBD1. In germline, CDR1 is SEHNR, CDR2 FQNEAQ (reference sequence). This CDR3 comprises 14 residues. The V segment lost 5 bases and the J segment 6 bases; nucleotides outside the gene matches: 4. The CDR3 protein is CASSLTGGPQPQHF. Written as DNA, the CDR3 is TGTGCCAGCAGCCTGACAGGGGGCCCTCAGCCCCAGCATTTT.

The rearrangement joins TRBV5-5 to TRBJ2-3; D remains ambiguous. The length of the CDR3 is 13 residues. CDR1 is SGHKS, CDR2 YYEKEE, per germline (reference sequence). Trimming pared 2 bases from V and 0 bases from J, leaving 4 bases between. Here the CDR3 DNA reads TGTGCCAGCAGCTTCTCCAGCACAGATACGCAGTATTTT. It codes for CASSFSSTDTQYF.